The entry that follows covers one T cell receptor beta chain sequence. The antigen remains unidentified. CDR3 size: 14 residues. Trimming cost V 4 bases and J 1 base; bases outside gene matches: 3. Germline loops: CDR1 SGHDN, CDR2 FVKESK. Carried by the TCR beta cDNA libraries were unique molecular identifiers. TCRdb redid the calling of the PCR reads with MiXCR, one entry per CDR3 protein. Among about 540,000 distinct CDR3 sequences listed, about a third were seen once. The data originate from a study of post-analysis software for immune sequencing data. Overall study results and limits: TRBV5-6, TRBV5-1 and TRBV20-1 belonged to a set of roughly 5 TRBV segments that were more frequent in patients than controls.

This chain links TRBV14 with TRBJ1-1; 7 nucleotides line up with TRBD1. The sequenced sample consisted of blood. This TCR was sampled from a girl between 2 and 17 years old with multiple sclerosis. CDR3 sequence reads: CASSPRGWNTEAFF. As DNA, the CDR3 is TGTGCCAGCAGCCCCAGGGGGTGGAACACTGAAGCTTTCTTT.